These 8 T cell receptor beta chains originate from one sample sequenced in a study of metastatic and nonmetastatic thyroid tumors. TCRdb re-clonotyped the PCR reads via MiXCR. The sample shows approximately 25,000 clones, 20% to 25% of them seen only once. Prior to thyroid surgery, none of the patients had received any treatment. The sample consisted of blood. The receptors here all came from a male donor with papillary thyroid cancer or a benign thyroid nodule (not recorded which). Some clones in this sample may be carry-over from other donors' samples.

There are many counts of this clone. The rearrangement joins TRBV30 to TRBJ1-2, with D hard to call. This CDR3 is built from 12 residues. V dropped 2 bases and J dropped 3 bases, with 7 bases sitting between them. CDR1 and CDR2 (germline): GTSNPN, SVGIG (reference sequence). The CDR3 loop reads CAWSSRYYGYTF. The DNA of the CDR3 is TGTGCCTGGAGTAGCAGGTACTATGGCTACACCTTC.

A remark on this clone: One end of the junction fails to match germline, which may point to a read error. For the CDR3, the DNA is TGTGCCTGGAGTGTACAATTGGACACTGAAGCTGTCTTT. This translates into CAWSVQLDTEAVF. The V and J genes are TRBV30 and TRBJ1-1; maybe TRBD1 (5 bases). This CDR3 comprises 13 residues. CDR1 GTSNPN and CDR2 SVGIG come from the germline V gene (reference sequence). Supplemented by reference TRBV30 and TRBJ1-1, the full variable domain reads SQTIHQWPATLVQPVGSPLSLECTVEGTSNPNLYWYRQAAGRGLQLLFYSVGIGQISSEVPQNLSASRPQDRQFILSSKKLLLSDSGFYLCAWSVQLDTEAVFGQGTRLTVV.

This clone showed up many times. The J gene is TRBJ2-7, the V gene TRBV18; a possible D gene is TRBD2 (5 bases). With 0 bases removed from V and 5 bases from J, the gap between germline ends came to 11 bases. Germline V gene sequence: CDR1 KGHSH, CDR2 LQKENI. This CDR3 comprises 14 residues. CDR3 protein: CASSPPRDIHEQYF. In DNA, the CDR3 is TGTGCCAGCTCACCACCGAGGGATATCCACGAGCAGTACTTC.

This clone was seen at least ten times. The rearrangement uses TRBV7-9 and TRBJ2-7; D remains ambiguous. Trimming pared 1 base from V and 0 bases from J, leaving 7 bases between. The germline CDR1 and CDR2 sequences are SEHNR and FQNEAQ (reference sequence). The CDR3 totals 14 residues. In DNA, the CDR3 is TGTGCCAGCAGCTTAGACAGTTTCTCCTACGAGCAGTACTTC. As protein: CASSLDSFSYEQYF.

This clone occurred many times. The chain has TRBV20-1 and TRBJ2-3, with 11 bases lining up with TRBD2. CDR3 length: 15 amino acids. Germline assignment: CDR1 DFQATT and CDR2 SNEGSKA (reference sequence). J gave up 5 bases and V 3 bases, and 7 bases lay outside the gene matches. The CDR3 loop is CSASSLAGDKDTQYF. The CDR3 nucleotides are TGCAGTGCTAGTTCACTAGCGGGAGATAAAGATACGCAGTATTTT.

This clone was found many times. The V and J genes are TRBV15 and TRBJ2-1, with 7 bases aligning to TRBD1. Trimming cost V 6 bases and J 4 bases; bases outside gene matches: 3. CDR1 LNHNV and CDR2 YYDKDF come from the germline V gene (reference sequence). The CDR3 has 13 residues. CDR3 sequence reads: CATSGTVYNEQFF. CDR3 bases: TGTGCCACCAGTGGGACAGTTTACAATGAGCAGTTCTTC. Full variable domain (rest looked up from reference TRBV15 and TRBJ2-1): DAMVIQNPRYQVTQFGKPVTLSCSQTLNHNVMYWYQQKSSQAPKLLFHYYDKDFNNEADTPDNFQSRRPNTSFCFLDIRSPGLGDTAMYLCATSGTVYNEQFFGPGTRLTVL.

CDR3 DNA sequence: TGTGCCAGCAGCTACCTGGCGGGGCGAACCCCAGAGACCCAGTACTTC. Its translation: CASSYLAGRTPETQYF. The chain combines TRBV7-8 with TRBJ2-5, with TRBD2 as a possible D gene (6 bases). The CDR3 has 16 amino acids. Trimming removed 4 bases at V and 4 bases at J, with 19 bases between. Per germline, CDR1 SGHVS and CDR2 FQNEAQ.

Concerning this clone itself: The CDR3 ends on some other residue instead of the conserved phenylalanine or tryptophan, so this is likely a read error. This chain links TRBV27 with TRBJ2-4; perhaps TRBD2 as D (5 bases). This CDR3 has 12 residues. Germline CDR1 MNHEY, CDR2 SMNVEV (reference sequence). CDR3 sequence (DNA): TGTGCCAGCAGTACGGACTTGAACATACAGTACATC. This codes for CASSTDLNIQYI.